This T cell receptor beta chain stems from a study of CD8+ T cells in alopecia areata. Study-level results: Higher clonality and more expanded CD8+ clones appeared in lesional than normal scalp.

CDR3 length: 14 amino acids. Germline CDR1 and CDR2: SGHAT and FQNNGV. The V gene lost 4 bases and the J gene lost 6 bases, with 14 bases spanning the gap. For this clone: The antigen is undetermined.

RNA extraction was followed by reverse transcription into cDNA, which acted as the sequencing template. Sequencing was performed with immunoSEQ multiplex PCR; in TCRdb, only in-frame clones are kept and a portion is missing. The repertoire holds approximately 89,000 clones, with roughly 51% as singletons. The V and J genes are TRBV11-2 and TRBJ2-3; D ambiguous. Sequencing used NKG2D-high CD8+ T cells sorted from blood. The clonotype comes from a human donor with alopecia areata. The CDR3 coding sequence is TGTGCCAGCAGCTACTCCAACTCGTTTGATACGCAGTATTTT. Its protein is CASSYSNSFDTQYF.